The 4 T cell receptor beta chains presented below share a single source sample, sequenced in a study of cytomegalovirus exposure and HLA in healthy donors. Here immunoSEQ multiplex PCR was the method, and the copy in TCRdb shows in-frame clones only, minus some. The table has 110,000 or so clones, approximately 94% seen once. Sequenced sample: PBMCs. The origin of the receptors is a woman aged 18-30 years in good health and CMV-seronegative.

The chain joins TRBV6-6 to TRBJ2-7; 11 nucleotides line up with TRBD1. The germline gives CDR1 MNHNY, CDR2 SVGAGI (reference sequence). With 5 bases clipped from V and 4 bases from J, the junction kept 4 bases outside the gene matches. The length of the CDR3 is 14 residues. CDR3 loop: CASSHGDRGYEQYF. CDR3 coding DNA: TGTGCCAGCAGTCACGGGGACAGGGGGTACGAGCAGTACTTC.

CDR3 protein: CAISARGTGGDQETQYF. Here the CDR3 DNA reads TGTGCCATCAGTGCACGTGGGACAGGGGGGGATCAAGAGACCCAGTACTTC. The rearrangement uses TRBV10-3 and TRBJ2-5; 11 nucleotides line up with TRBD1. This CDR3 has 17 residues. V gave up 4 bases and J gave up 2 bases; unmatched junction bases: 9. CDR1 and CDR2 (germline): ENHRY, SYGVKD.

The chain uses TRBV7-2 and TRBJ2-5; perhaps TRBD2 as D (6 bases). The germline CDR1 and CDR2 sequences are SGHTA and FQGNSA. V was pared by 4 bases and J by 2 bases, with 8 bases between. This CDR3 spans 13 amino acids. The CDR3 is CASSSGRQETQYF. CDR3 DNA: TGTGCCAGCAGCTCCGGGAGACAAGAGACCCAGTACTTC.

The CDR3 spells CSVVIGNTIYF. The CDR3 DNA reads as TGCAGCGTTGTCATCGGAAACACCATATATTTT. This chain joins TRBV29-1 and TRBJ1-3; D remains unclear. The V gene lost 4 bases and the J gene lost 4 bases, with 5 bases spanning the gap. The germline V gene encodes CDR1 SQVTM and CDR2 ANQGSEA. CDR3 length equals 11 residues.